The next 27 T cell receptor beta chains were all read from a single sample in a study of Tregs in tolerant kidney transplant recipients. The table came from immunoSEQ multiplex PCR; TCRdb's copy has only in-frame clones and leaves some out. The table records about 59,000 clones, around 82% of them present only once. The sample taken for sequencing was CD4+ T cells from blood. All receptors derive from a human donor in good health.

The gene calls are TRBV20-1 and TRBJ1-4; D not resolved. Germline V lookup: CDR1 DFQATT, CDR2 SNEGSKA (reference sequence). V lost 1 base and J 8 bases, leaving 2 bases between the germline ends. This CDR3 has 10 amino acids. CDR3: CSARGEKLFF. The CDR3 nucleotides are TGCAGTGCTAGAGGGGAAAAACTGTTTTTT.

The sample holds one count of this clone. This rearrangement joins TRBV2 to TRBJ2-2, with TRBD1 matching over 9 bases. This CDR3 spans 15 amino acids. V lost 5 bases, J lost 7 bases, and 8 bases stayed unmatched. Germline V gene data show CDR1 as SNHLY and CDR2 as FYNNEI. CDR3 sequence reads: CASSPTTGGIGELFF. The CDR3 DNA sequence: TGTGCCAGCAGTCCGACGACAGGGGGGATCGGGGAGCTGTTTTTT.

This chain joins TRBV7-2 and TRBJ2-2; the match to TRBD1 covers 8 bases. Germline V lookup: CDR1 SGHTA, CDR2 FQGNSA. The CDR3 consists of 15 residues. Trimming took 4 bases from V and 7 from J; bases not matched to a gene: 8. CDR3 coding DNA: TGTGCCAGCAGCTACCTCCAGGGGGCGGGCGGGGAGCTGTTTTTT. It codes for CASSYLQGAGGELFF.

This clone was observed once. The V and J genes are TRBV5-1 and TRBJ2-7, with 11 bases matching TRBD2. This CDR3 region has 19 residues. V dropped 4 bases and J dropped 2; count of bases not matched to a gene: 17. Germline V gene data show CDR1 as SGHRS and CDR2 as YFSETQ. CDR3 nucleotide sequence: TGCGCCAGCAGCAAAACTACCGGGACTAGCGGTCCCTTCCCCTACGAGCAGTACTTC. It yields the protein CASSKTTGTSGPFPYEQYF.

The chain is built from TRBV7-2 and TRBJ2-3, with D possibly TRBD2 on 6 matching bases. The length of the CDR3 is 17 residues. V dropped 3 bases and J dropped 3 bases, with 19 bases sitting between them. Germline V gives CDR1 SGHTA, CDR2 FQGNSA. The CDR3 DNA is TGTGCCAGCAGCTTCAAGGGGACGGGGGTTAGGACAGATACGCAGTATTTT. This translates into CASSFKGTGVRTDTQYF.

This clone was counted only a few times. V gene TRBV10-2 combines with J gene TRBJ1-2; D is undetermined. With 2 bases removed from V and 2 bases from J, the gap between germline ends came to 9 bases. Germline V CDR1 and CDR2: WSHSY, SAAADI. The CDR3 loop spans 14 amino acids. The CDR3 protein is CASSEGLWNYGYTF. Written as DNA, the CDR3 is TGCGCCAGCAGTGAGGGGCTTTGGAACTATGGCTACACCTTC.

The chain carries TRBV27 and TRBJ2-6; D is possibly TRBD2 (6 bases). This CDR3 spans 17 amino acids. Germline values: CDR1 MNHEY, CDR2 SMNVEV (reference sequence). The V end lost 2 bases, the J end lost 0 bases, and 11 bases lay between the germline ends. DNA of the CDR3: TGTGCCAGCAGTTTACTCGGAGGGGACTCTGGGGCCAACGTCCTGACTTTC. This gives the protein CASSLLGGDSGANVLTF.

This chain links TRBV5-1 with TRBJ2-5; either TRBD1 or TRBD2 may supply D (5 bases each). The CDR3 spans 15 residues. CDR1 and CDR2 from the germline V gene are SGHRS and YFSETQ. The V and J ends lost 0 bases and 1 base respectively, with 10 bases between them. The CDR3 DNA follows: TGCGCCAGCAGCTTGGCCGGGGCTAGCCAAGAGACCCAGTACTTC. Encoded protein: CASSLAGASQETQYF.

The chain has TRBV2 and TRBJ2-7, with TRBD2 matching over 9 bases. V was clipped by 7 bases and J by 0 bases; unmatched bases: 7. Germline CDR1 is SNHLY and CDR2 is FYNNEI. This CDR3 is built from 15 residues. The CDR3 coding sequence is TGTGCCAGCATGAAAAGCGGGAGGATCTCCTACGAGCAGTACTTC. It yields the protein CASMKSGRISYEQYF.

This chain joins TRBV19 and TRBJ2-2; 9 bases agree with TRBD1. V trimming: 7 bases; J trimming: 8 bases; junction bases outside the gene matches: 5. The CDR3 is made up of 13 amino acids. Germline CDR1 LNHDA, CDR2 SQIVND (reference sequence). CDR3 residues: CASKNRGPGELFF. CDR3 coding DNA: TGTGCCAGTAAAAACAGGGGGCCTGGGGAGCTGTTTTTT.

As to this clone: The sample has other DNA sequences that encode this CDR3 too. V and J are TRBV6-6 and TRBJ1-2; 11 bases are a match to TRBD1. This CDR3 spans 15 amino acids. Germline trimming cut 2 bases from V and 5 bases from J; bases unmatched to any gene: 4. Per germline, CDR1 MNHNY and CDR2 SVGAGI (reference sequence). The CDR3: CASSYRGQGAYGYTF. CDR3 bases: TGTGCCAGCAGTTACCGCGGACAGGGGGCATATGGCTACACCTTC.

The gene calls are TRBV6-6 and TRBJ2-5, with D perhaps assigned TRBD1 or TRBD2 (6 bases each). Germline assignment: CDR1 MNHNY and CDR2 SVGAGI (reference sequence). The ends were cut back, 0 bases at V and 5 bases at J, with 16 bases in the middle. This CDR3 has 16 residues. The CDR3 DNA is TGTGCCAGCAGTTACTCGCTCCGGGGGCCCCGGGAGACCCAGTACTTC. Translation gives CASSYSLRGPRETQYF.

The rearrangement uses TRBV7-2 and TRBJ2-5; D ambiguous. The CDR3 totals 13 residues. V lost 6 bases, J lost 0 bases, and 8 bases lay in between. Germline loops: CDR1 SGHTA, CDR2 FQGNSA. In DNA form, the CDR3 reads TGTGCCAGCAGAACTGCGTACCAAGAGACCCAGTACTTC. Translation gives CASRTAYQETQYF.

This clone is a singleton in its sample. CDR3 coding DNA: TGTGCCAGCAGTTACTCGAGCAGCGGGTGGGACACCGGGGAGCTGTTTTTT. It is translated as CASSYSSSGWDTGELFF. The chain joins TRBV6-8 to TRBJ2-2; D possibly corresponds to TRBD2 (6 bases). CDR1 and CDR2 (germline): MNHGY, SAAAGT. V was clipped by 0 bases and J by 3 bases, with 14 bases between them. The CDR3 extends over 17 amino acids.

In this sample, this clone turned up once. V gene TRBV2 combines with J gene TRBJ2-6; D ambiguous. The CDR3 extends over 15 amino acids. V lost 3 bases and J lost 0, with 6 bases in between. Germline V CDR1 and CDR2: SNHLY, FYNNEI. CDR3 loop: CASSEKSSGANVLTF. For the CDR3, the DNA is TGTGCCAGCAGTGAGAAATCCTCTGGGGCCAACGTCCTGACTTTC.

V and J are TRBV10-3 and TRBJ1-5; D gene ambiguous. The V end was cut by 10 bases, the J end by 5 bases, with 15 bases between. CDR1 is ENHRY, CDR2 SYGVKD, per germline. The CDR3 consists of 13 residues. CDR3 region: CATREGGHQPQHF. The DNA of the CDR3 is TGTGCCACCAGAGAAGGAGGCCATCAGCCCCAGCATTTT.

The genes are TRBV7-9 and TRBJ1-4, with D hard to call. Trimming removed 2 bases from V and 3 bases from J, with 10 bases in between. The CDR3 has 15 residues. Germline V CDR1 and CDR2: SEHNR, FQNEAQ (reference sequence). CDR3 region: CASSLKQAPNEKLFF. Written as DNA, the CDR3 is TGTGCCAGCAGCTTAAAGCAGGCTCCTAATGAAAAACTGTTTTTT.

This chain joins TRBV7-2 and TRBJ1-1, with D possibly matching TRBD1 (5 bases). The CDR3 has 14 residues. The germline CDR1 and CDR2 sequences are SGHTA and FQGNSA. V lost 3 bases and J 5 bases, leaving 13 bases between the germline ends. The CDR3 nucleotides read TGTGCCAGCAGCTTTCGACAGACGGGTACTGAAGCTTTCTTT. Amino acid sequence: CASSFRQTGTEAFF.

CDR3 coding DNA: TGTGCCTGGGACAGGTCGGGGGTCGTCATGAACACTGAAGCTTTCTTT. It yields the protein CAWDRSGVVMNTEAFF. The chain combines TRBV30 with TRBJ1-1; tentatively, D is TRBD1 (6 bases). The germline CDR1 and CDR2 sequences are GTSNPN and SVGIG (reference sequence). Trimming left V 5 bases short and J 0 bases short, with 19 bases between. This CDR3 is 16 amino acids long.

The chain joins TRBV5-4 to TRBJ2-7; TRBD2 aligns across 9 bases. The CDR3 has 15 amino acids. J gave up 6 bases and V 2 bases, and 9 bases lay outside the gene matches. Germline V CDR1 and CDR2: SGHNT, YYREEE (reference sequence). The CDR3 coding sequence is TGTGCCAGCAGCTTTAGCGGGAGCATATCGGGCGAGCAGTACTTC. This encodes CASSFSGSISGEQYF.

The chain joins TRBV7-2 to TRBJ2-3; 7 nucleotides align to TRBD2. Germline V CDR1 and CDR2: SGHTA, FQGNSA. The CDR3 contains 17 residues. J gave up 0 bases and V 5 bases, and 11 bases lay outside the gene matches. The CDR3 spells CASSPTLLAKSTDTQYF. The CDR3, as DNA: TGTGCCAGCAGCCCAACCCTACTAGCGAAAAGCACAGATACGCAGTATTTT.

This sequence joins TRBV18 and TRBJ2-1; D is possibly TRBD1 or TRBD2 (7 bases each). Germline CDR1 and CDR2: KGHSH and LQKENI. This CDR3 spans 14 amino acids. V was trimmed by 0 bases and J by 10 bases, leaving 13 bases between them. In nucleotides, the CDR3 is TGTGCCAGCTCACCACCGGGCAGGGGGGGCGAGCAGTTCTTC. Translated, it gives CASSPPGRGGEQFF.

V usage is TRBV5-6 and J usage is TRBJ1-5; no clear D gene. Germline V gives CDR1 SGHDT, CDR2 YYEEEE. V was shortened by 3 bases and J by 6 bases, with 13 bases between the two germline ends. The CDR3 has 14 residues. This CDR3 reads CASSSGPHGQPQHF. The CDR3 nucleotides are TGTGCCAGCAGCTCTGGGCCCCACGGTCAGCCCCAGCATTTT.

J is TRBJ2-2 and V is TRBV4-2; D gene uncertain. The V gene's germline CDR1 is LGHNA and CDR2 YNFKEQ. CDR3 length: 12 amino acids. V lost 0 bases and J 6 bases, leaving 2 bases between the germline ends. DNA of the CDR3: TGTGCCAGCAGCCAAGAGGCCGGGGAGCTGTTTTTT. The encoded protein is CASSQEAGELFF.

In nucleotides, the CDR3 is TGTGCCAGCAGTTGGAGTAATGAGCAGTTCTTC. Its protein product is CASSWSNEQFF. The V call is TRBV2, the J call TRBJ2-1; D gene uncertain. Germline-derived CDR1 and CDR2 are SNHLY and FYNNEI. The CDR3 loop spans 11 amino acids. Trimming removed 5 bases at V and 7 bases at J, with 6 bases between.

This clone was counted only a few times. The CDR3 nucleotides read TGTGCCAGTAGTCGGGGGGAGCGGGGCAGGAACAATGAGCAGTTCTTC. The encoded protein is CASSRGERGRNNEQFF. This chain joins TRBV19 and TRBJ2-1; the match to TRBD2 covers 7 bases. Per germline, CDR1 LNHDA and CDR2 SQIVND (reference sequence). Germline trimming cut 5 bases from V and 5 bases from J; bases unmatched to any gene: 12. The CDR3 has 16 residues.

The chain employs TRBV19 and TRBJ2-3; 7 bases match TRBD2. The CDR3 has 15 amino acids. The germline V gene has CDR1 LNHDA and CDR2 SQIVND (reference sequence). With 1 base clipped from V and 3 bases from J, the junction kept 4 bases outside the gene matches. Here the CDR3 DNA reads TGTGCCAGTAGTATAGGGGGAGGGAGAACAGATACGCAGTATTTT. Its translation: CASSIGGGRTDTQYF.